This T cell receptor beta chain was identified during a study of cytomegalovirus exposure and HLA in healthy donors. Germline V gene data show CDR1 as GTSNPN and CDR2 as SVGIG (reference sequence). This CDR3 contains 14 residues. With 4 bases clipped from V and 2 bases from J, the junction kept 7 bases outside the gene matches. General study findings and limits: Among TCR beta chains of equal frequency, HLA-associated ones were more clonally expanded in a later analysis.

With 60 Vbeta and 13 Jbeta primers, the PCR was carried out. Repertoires were generated with immunoSEQ multiplex PCR, while TCRdb's copy carries only in-frame clones and drops some. The top ten hold 2.5% to 3% of the sample, which has 200,000 to 250,000 clones, about three quarters seen once. Concerning this clone itself: The antigen is undetermined.

This clonotype was obtained from a woman aged 60-75 years in good health and CMV-seropositive. Input material: PBMCs. V is TRBV30 and J is TRBJ1-2, with 7 bases lining up with TRBD1. The CDR3 region is CAWMGQKPNYGYTF. The CDR3 bases are TGTGCCTGGATGGGACAGAAACCAAACTATGGCTACACCTTC.